The 14 T cell receptor beta chains below were found in one sample sequenced in a study of blood T cell repertoires in COVID-19. The method was immunoSEQ multiplex PCR; TCRdb's version includes in-frame clones alone and lacks a portion of them. The sample contains around 100,000 clones, almost 90% of which appear only once. The sequenced sample consisted of peripheral blood. These TCRs come from a human donor in a cohort sampled during active COVID-19.

The V and J genes are TRBV5-1 and TRBJ2-1, with 11 positions matching TRBD2. Germline CDR1 and CDR2: SGHRS and YFSETQ. The CDR3 extends over 17 amino acids. Trimming cost V 2 bases and J 7 bases; bases outside gene matches: 11. The CDR3 here is CASSFGVAGGGYNEQFF. The DNA for the CDR3 is TGCGCCAGCAGCTTCGGGGTAGCGGGAGGGGGTTATAATGAGCAGTTCTTC.

The chain has TRBV7-9 and TRBJ2-1; 10 bases are shared with TRBD2. This CDR3 has 18 residues. V trimming: 1 base; J trimming: 6 bases; junction bases outside the gene matches: 12. The germline V gene has CDR1 SEHNR and CDR2 FQNEAQ (reference sequence). This chain's CDR3 is CASSLGRLAGELGNEQFF. In DNA, the CDR3 is TGTGCCAGCAGCTTAGGAAGGCTAGCGGGAGAACTGGGCAATGAGCAGTTCTTC.

The gene calls are TRBV2 and TRBJ2-1; tentative D call: TRBD2 (5 bases). The CDR3 consists of 13 residues. V lost 6 bases to trimming and J lost 8 bases, with 14 bases between them. CDR1 is SNHLY, CDR2 FYNNEI, per germline. DNA for the CDR3: TGTGCCAGCAGCGCACGAGGAGGCGATGAGCAGTTCTTC. Protein: CASSARGGDEQFF.

The sample holds a few counts of this clone. This chain links TRBV18 with TRBJ2-1; perhaps TRBD2 as D (5 bases). Germline V gene data show CDR1 as KGHSH and CDR2 as LQKENI. CDR3 length: 14 residues. Trimming removed 4 bases at V and 7 bases at J, with 14 bases between. CDR3 loop: CASSLLRSGNEQFF. The CDR3 region has the DNA TGTGCCAGCTCACTACTTAGATCGGGAAATGAGCAGTTCTTC.

This clone was seen just once. The V and J genes are TRBV6-5 and TRBJ1-4; TRBD1 might be the D (5 bases). CDR3 length equals 14 residues. CDR1 MNHEY and CDR2 SVGAGI come from the germline V gene. V was shortened by 6 bases and J by 8 bases, with 16 bases between the two germline ends. The CDR3 DNA reads TGTGCCAGCAGCTCGGACATCCTGGGAGAAAAACTGTTTTTT. Amino acids: CASSSDILGEKLFF.

The chain combines TRBV5-1 with TRBJ2-7; 9 nucleotides line up with TRBD1. Germline V lookup: CDR1 SGHRS, CDR2 YFSETQ. The CDR3 is 17 amino acids. V shed 0 bases, J shed 1 base, and the junction held 8 bases outside the gene matches. The CDR3 region has the DNA TGCGCCAGCAGCTTGGGCTACAGACAGGGGGGGTCCTACGAGCAGTACTTC. Translation gives CASSLGYRQGGSYEQYF.

The chain employs TRBV24-1 and TRBJ2-3; TRBD2 agrees at 9 bases. The CDR3 length is 17 residues. Looked up from germline, CDR1 is KGHDR and CDR2 is SFDVKD. V gave up 1 base and J gave up 3 bases; unmatched junction bases: 7. Here the CDR3 DNA reads TGTGCCACCAGTGATTTTAGCGGGAGAGGATGGACAGATACGCAGTATTTT. Its protein is CATSDFSGRGWTDTQYF.

The chain is built from TRBV2 and TRBJ1-1; D not certain. Germline V gene lookup returns CDR1 SNHLY and CDR2 FYNNEI. This CDR3 region has 14 residues. The V and J ends lost 4 bases and 4 bases respectively, with 13 bases between them. In nucleotides, the CDR3 is TGTGCCAGCAGTGGCGCCGGGAGAAGCACTGAAGCTTTCTTT. It encodes CASSGAGRSTEAFF.

This chain joins TRBV4-2 and TRBJ2-7; tentatively, D is TRBD2 (6 bases). The CDR3 length is 14 residues. Germline values: CDR1 LGHNA, CDR2 YNFKEQ. Deletions cut 3 bases from V and 1 base from J, with 10 bases between. Here the CDR3 DNA reads TGTGCCAGCAGCCACCGGACTAATTCCTACGAGCAGTACTTC. As protein: CASSHRTNSYEQYF.

The chain has TRBV7-9 and TRBJ2-1; 8 nucleotides align to TRBD2. Germline CDR1 and CDR2: SEHNR and FQNEAQ (reference sequence). After removal of 6 bases from V and 8 bases from J, the junction contained 21 bases not matched to a gene. This CDR3 has 18 amino acids. CDR3 sequence: CASRFPREGQSRTDEQFF. In DNA form, the CDR3 reads TGTGCCAGCAGATTCCCCCGGGAGGGCCAATCTCGGACGGATGAGCAGTTCTTC.

The genes are TRBV7-2 and TRBJ2-7, with 10 bases that match TRBD1. The CDR3 spans 18 residues. V dropped 2 bases and J dropped 0; count of bases not matched to a gene: 10. Germline V gene lookup returns CDR1 SGHTA and CDR2 FQGNSA. CDR3 coding DNA: TGTGCCAGCAGCTTAATCGACTTTAGGGACAGGGGCTCCTACGAGCAGTACTTC. Translated: CASSLIDFRDRGSYEQYF.

The CDR3 reads CASKDSVAVYSNQPQHF. The DNA of the CDR3 is TGTGCCAGCAAGGACTCGGTGGCGGTATATAGCAATCAGCCCCAGCATTTT. The rearrangement joins TRBV28 to TRBJ1-5; D unresolved. Trimming pared 7 bases from V and 0 bases from J, leaving 19 bases between. From germline, CDR1 is MDHEN and CDR2 SYDVKM. This CDR3 has 17 residues. The full variable domain, completed using reference TRBV28 and TRBJ1-5, is DVKVTQSSRYLVKRTGEKVFLECVQDMDHENMFWYRQDPGLGLRLIYFSYDVKMKEKGDIPEGYSVSREKKERFSLILESASTNQTSMYLCASKDSVAVYSNQPQHFGDGTRLSIL.

The genes are TRBV3-1 (or the pseudogene TRBV3-2) and TRBJ2-1, with D tentatively TRBD2 (6 bases). Germline values: CDR1 LGHDT, CDR2 YNNKEL (reference sequence). This CDR3 is built from 15 residues. V lost 3 bases to trimming and J lost 0 bases, with 9 bases between them. This CDR3 reads CASSQGLGSYNEQFF. CDR3 nucleotide sequence: TGTGCCAGCAGCCAGGGACTGGGCTCCTACAATGAGCAGTTCTTC.

This clone was counted once. V is TRBV6-6 and J is TRBJ2-3; 11 bases fit TRBD2. With 6 bases clipped from V and 4 bases from J, the junction kept 12 bases outside the gene matches. CDR1 and CDR2 from the germline V gene are MNHNY and SVGAGI (reference sequence). This CDR3 is 17 amino acids long. This chain's CDR3 is CASSRGATSGKPDTQYF. As DNA, the CDR3 is TGTGCCAGCAGCCGAGGAGCGACTAGCGGGAAGCCAGATACGCAGTATTTT.